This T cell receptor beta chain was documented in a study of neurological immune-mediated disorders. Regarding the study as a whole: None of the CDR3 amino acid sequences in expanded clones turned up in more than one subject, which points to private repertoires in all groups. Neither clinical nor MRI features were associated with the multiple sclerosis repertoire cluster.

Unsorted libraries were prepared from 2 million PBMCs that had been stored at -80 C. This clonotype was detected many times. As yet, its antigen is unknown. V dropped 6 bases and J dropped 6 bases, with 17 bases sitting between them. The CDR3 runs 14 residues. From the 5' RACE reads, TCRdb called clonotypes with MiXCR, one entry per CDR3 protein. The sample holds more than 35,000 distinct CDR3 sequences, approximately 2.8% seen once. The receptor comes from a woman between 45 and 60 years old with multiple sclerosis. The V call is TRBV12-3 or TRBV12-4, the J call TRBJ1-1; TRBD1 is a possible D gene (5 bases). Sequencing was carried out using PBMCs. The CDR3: CASSPSQAHAEAFF. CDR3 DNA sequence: TGTGCCAGCAGCCCATCACAGGCACACGCTGAAGCTTTCTTT.